The following is a T cell receptor (beta chain) sequence with its context. Its target is unknown. Clones were sequenced by immunoSEQ multiplex PCR, and TCRdb holds only the in-frame ones, with some missing. The sample records about 39,000 clones, approximately 93% being singletons. The germline CDR1 and CDR2 sequences are LGHNA and YSLEER. V shed 1 base, J shed 6 bases, and the junction held 7 bases outside the gene matches. The CDR3 runs 15 residues. This record belongs to a study of graft-versus-host responses after intestinal transplantation. Sequences were derived from unstimulated CD8+ T cells sorted from spleen or lymph node cells, sampled before transplant. V and J are TRBV4-3 and TRBJ2-3; 7 bases match TRBD1. The receptor's source is a human donor who was the organ donor for an intestinal transplant. The CDR3 nucleotides read TGCGCCAGCAGCCAAGGTAGGACAGGAACGGATACGCAGTATTTT. Its translation is CASSQGRTGTDTQYF.